The rows below give T cell receptor beta chains drawn from one sample of a study of CD8+ T cells in alopecia areata. Generated by immunoSEQ multiplex PCR, the TCRdb table keeps only in-frame clones and is missing some. This sample carries over 200,000 clones, about 60% of them seen once, and the ten largest clones take around 0.44%. Material: CD4+ T cells sorted from blood, obtained at week 0. The receptors come from a human donor with alopecia areata. CDR3s include the opening cysteine and the closing phenylalanine or tryptophan. Fields, in order: CDR3 protein, CDR3 DNA, CDR3 length, clone size, J gene, D gene, V gene. A D gene is named only where the DNA matches it firmly. Rows may omit the clone size; those that give it use once, few, many or a size class.

CDR3: CAWSQGTEAFF
DNA: TGTGCCTGGAGTCAGGGCACTGAAGCTTTCTTT
length: 11
size: -
J: TRBJ1-1
D: -
V: TRBV30

CDR3: CATSGAGELFF
DNA: TGTGCCACGTCAGGGGCCGGGGAGCTGTTTTTT
length: 11
size: few
J: TRBJ2-2
D: -
V: TRBV7-9

CDR3: CASSLNHGRGEQYF
DNA: TGTGCCAGCAGCTTAAACCATGGACGGGGAGAGCAGTACTTC
length: 14
size: -
J: TRBJ2-7
D: -
V: TRBV7-3

CDR3: CATKGQGETEAFF
DNA: TGTGCCACCAAGGGACAAGGGGAGACTGAAGCTTTCTTT
length: 13
size: -
J: TRBJ1-1
D: -
V: TRBV10-3

CDR3: CASSSGRSRGGGGELFF
DNA: TGTGCCAGCAGTTCCGGACGGAGTCGGGGGGGAGGCGGGGAGCTGTTTTTT
length: 17
size: -
J: TRBJ2-2
D: TRBD2
V: TRBV11-2

CDR3: CSSTGSMVDTQYF
DNA: TGCAGCTCGACAGGGTCGATGGTAGATACGCAGTATTTT
length: 13
size: -
J: TRBJ2-3
D: TRBD1
V: TRBV29-1

CDR3: CASSRTSGAGSYNEQFF
DNA: TGTGCCAGCAGCCGGACTAGCGGGGCGGGCTCCTACAATGAGCAGTTCTTC
length: 17
size: -
J: TRBJ2-1
D: -
V: TRBV21-1

CDR3: CASSRGGQGVLSTDTQYF
DNA: TGTGCCAGCAGCCGTGGGGGACAGGGAGTTCTCAGCACAGATACGCAGTATTTT
length: 18
size: -
J: TRBJ2-3
D: TRBD1
V: TRBV11-2

CDR3: CASSQGSGTSYEQYF
DNA: TGCGCCAGCAGCCAAGGTAGCGGGACTTCCTACGAGCAGTACTTC
length: 15
size: -
J: TRBJ2-7
D: TRBD2
V: TRBV4-1

CDR3: CAWSVRGYEQFF
DNA: TGTGCCTGGAGTGTAAGGGGGTATGAGCAGTTCTTC
length: 12
size: -
J: TRBJ2-1
D: -
V: TRBV30

CDR3: CASSLRTAGETQYF
DNA: TGTGCCAGCAGCTTAAGGACAGCGGGCGAGACCCAGTACTTC
length: 14
size: -
J: TRBJ2-5
D: -
V: TRBV7-9

CDR3: CAISEGRENNEQFF
DNA: TGTGCCATCAGTGAGGGTCGGGAAAACAATGAGCAGTTCTTC
length: 14
size: -
J: TRBJ2-1
D: -
V: TRBV10-3

CDR3: CASSRLAAGIGYEQYF
DNA: TGCGCCAGCAGTAGACTAGCGGCCGGAATTGGCTACGAGCAGTACTTC
length: 16
size: -
J: TRBJ2-7
D: TRBD2
V: TRBV4-1

CDR3: CAWNPGNYGYTF
DNA: TGTGCCTGGAACCCTGGGAACTATGGCTACACCTTC
length: 12
size: few
J: TRBJ1-2
D: -
V: TRBV30

CDR3: CASSLGLGTVETEAFF
DNA: TGTGCCAGCAGTTTGGGGTTAGGCACGGTAGAAACTGAAGCTTTCTTT
length: 16
size: -
J: TRBJ1-1
D: -
V: TRBV27

CDR3: CASSYEGGTNEKLFF
DNA: TGTGCCAGCAGTTACGAGGGGGGAACTAATGAAAAACTGTTTTTT
length: 15
size: -
J: TRBJ1-4
D: -
V: TRBV6-5

CDR3: CSVERARASTGREQYF
DNA: TGCAGCGTTGAAAGGGCGAGGGCTAGCACTGGACGCGAGCAGTACTTC
length: 16
size: once
J: TRBJ2-7
D: -
V: TRBV29-1

CDR3: CSVAPEQGGSDTQYF
DNA: TGCAGCGTAGCCCCGGAACAGGGTGGATCAGATACGCAGTATTTT
length: 15
size: -
J: TRBJ2-3
D: -
V: TRBV29-1

CDR3: CASSLMANQETQYF
DNA: TGTGCCAGCAGCTTAATGGCGAACCAAGAGACCCAGTACTTC
length: 14
size: few
J: TRBJ2-5
D: -
V: TRBV7-3

CDR3: CASTLQERGTGELFF
DNA: TGTGCCAGCACTTTACAGGAACGGGGCACCGGGGAGCTGTTTTTT
length: 15
size: few
J: TRBJ2-2
D: -
V: TRBV2

CDR3: CASSGTSHEQYF
DNA: TGTGCCAGCAGCGGGACCTCCCACGAGCAGTACTTC
length: 12
size: -
J: TRBJ2-7
D: -
V: TRBV6-6

CDR3: CASSQTGVYSNQPQHF
DNA: TGTGCCAGCAGCCAGACAGGGGTCTATAGCAATCAGCCCCAGCATTTT
length: 16
size: -
J: TRBJ1-5
D: TRBD1
V: TRBV27

CDR3: CASSPRLGLKETQYF
DNA: TGTGCCAGCAGCCCAAGGTTGGGTCTAAAAGAGACCCAGTACTTC
length: 15
size: -
J: TRBJ2-5
D: -
V: TRBV7-8

CDR3: CASNIRSIRSNEQFF
DNA: TGTGCCAGCAACATCCGCAGTATCCGATCCAATGAGCAGTTCTTC
length: 15
size: few
J: TRBJ2-1
D: -
V: TRBV11-2

CDR3: CASSVLGQGGEQYF
DNA: TGTGCCAGCAGCGTACTGGGACAGGGAGGCGAGCAGTACTTC
length: 14
size: -
J: TRBJ2-7
D: TRBD1
V: TRBV9

CDR3: CASSLVSNGPQIEKLFF
DNA: TGTGCCAGCAGCTTAGTTAGCAACGGGCCCCAGATTGAAAAACTGTTTTTT
length: 17
size: -
J: TRBJ1-4
D: -
V: TRBV7-2

CDR3: CATSRPDRDYNEQFF
DNA: TGTGCCACCAGCAGACCTGACAGGGACTACAATGAGCAGTTCTTC
length: 15
size: -
J: TRBJ2-1
D: TRBD1
V: TRBV15

CDR3: CASSEGPDAGELFF
DNA: TGTGCCAGCTCGGAGGGACCCGACGCCGGGGAGCTGTTTTTT
length: 14
size: few
J: TRBJ2-2
D: -
V: TRBV18

CDR3: CASSTRSGGSDTQYF
DNA: TGTGCCAGCAGTACCCGGTCTGGGGGTTCAGATACGCAGTATTTT
length: 15
size: -
J: TRBJ2-3
D: -
V: TRBV2

CDR3: CASRGTGTEAFF
DNA: TGTGCCAGCAGAGGGACGGGGACTGAAGCTTTCTTT
length: 12
size: -
J: TRBJ1-1
D: -
V: TRBV25-1

CDR3: CASSQNMQLQETQYF
DNA: TGCGCCAGCAGCCAGAACATGCAACTCCAAGAGACCCAGTACTTC
length: 15
size: -
J: TRBJ2-5
D: -
V: TRBV5-1

CDR3: CASSLGQGTDTQYF
DNA: TGTGCCAGCAGCTTAGGGCAGGGGACAGATACGCAGTATTTT
length: 14
size: -
J: TRBJ2-3
D: -
V: TRBV11-2

CDR3: CASSGDLAKNIQYF
DNA: TGTGCCAGCAGCGGGGATCTAGCCAAAAACATTCAGTACTTC
length: 14
size: few
J: TRBJ2-4
D: -
V: TRBV5-4

CDR3: CASSQESWGAAGANVLTF
DNA: TGTGCCAGCAGCCAAGAGAGTTGGGGGGCTGCTGGGGCCAACGTCCTGACTTTC
length: 18
size: -
J: TRBJ2-6
D: -
V: TRBV14

CDR3: CASSRKSLAGVPYEQYF
DNA: TGTGCCAGCAGCCGGAAGTCACTAGCGGGAGTCCCCTACGAGCAGTACTTC
length: 17
size: -
J: TRBJ2-7
D: TRBD2
V: TRBV11-2

CDR3: CASSIGPGYEQYF
DNA: TGTGCCAGTAGTATAGGTCCGGGCTACGAGCAGTACTTC
length: 13
size: -
J: TRBJ2-7
D: -
V: TRBV19

CDR3: CASSPENNEKLFF
DNA: TGTGCCAGCAGTCCAGAAAACAATGAAAAACTGTTTTTT
length: 13
size: -
J: TRBJ1-4
D: -
V: TRBV27

CDR3: CASSAEGYGYTF
DNA: TGTGCCAGCAGCGCTGAGGGCTATGGCTACACCTTC
length: 12
size: -
J: TRBJ1-2
D: -
V: TRBV5-4

CDR3: CASSKGHPNYGYTF
DNA: TGTGCCAGCAGCAAGGGACACCCCAACTATGGCTACACCTTC
length: 14
size: -
J: TRBJ1-2
D: -
V: TRBV7-2

CDR3: CASSVGVADTQYF
DNA: TGTGCCAGCAGCGTAGGGGTAGCGGATACGCAGTATTTT
length: 13
size: -
J: TRBJ2-3
D: -
V: TRBV9

CDR3: CASSKRPGLASYNEQFF
DNA: TGTGCCAGCAGCAAGCGTCCGGGACTAGCGAGCTACAATGAGCAGTTCTTC
length: 17
size: -
J: TRBJ2-1
D: TRBD2
V: TRBV11-2

CDR3: CASGQPQHF
DNA: TGTGCCAGCGGGCAGCCCCAGCATTTT
length: 9
size: -
J: TRBJ1-5
D: -
V: TRBV6-6

CDR3: CASREWAGTRLSYEQYF
DNA: TGTGCCAGCAGGGAGTGGGCAGGGACACGACTCTCCTACGAGCAGTACTTC
length: 17
size: -
J: TRBJ2-7
D: -
V: TRBV5-6

CDR3: CASSQGSDQPQHF
DNA: TGTGCCAGCTCACAGGGGAGCGATCAGCCCCAGCATTTT
length: 13
size: -
J: TRBJ1-5
D: -
V: TRBV18

CDR3: CASSATAPTRLNDEQYF
DNA: TGTGCCAGCAGTGCCACAGCCCCCACCCGTCTGAATGACGAGCAGTACTTC
length: 17
size: -
J: TRBJ2-7
D: -
V: TRBV25-1

CDR3: CASSQGRTRADGYTF
DNA: TGTGCCAGCAGCCAGGGACGGACCCGGGCAGATGGCTACACCTTC
length: 15
size: -
J: TRBJ1-2
D: -
V: TRBV14

CDR3: CSVVRGTEQYF
DNA: TGCAGCGTTGTAAGGGGAACCGAGCAGTACTTC
length: 11
size: -
J: TRBJ2-7
D: -
V: TRBV29-1

CDR3: CASSVWDVRGGELFF
DNA: TGTGCCAGCAGCGTATGGGACGTCCGGGGCGGGGAGCTGTTTTTT
length: 15
size: few
J: TRBJ2-2
D: -
V: TRBV9

CDR3: CAWSSYMDEQFF
DNA: TGTGCCTGGAGTAGCTACATGGATGAGCAGTTCTTC
length: 12
size: -
J: TRBJ2-1
D: -
V: TRBV30

CDR3: CAWSVLSENYGYTF
DNA: TGTGCCTGGAGTGTATTGTCAGAAAACTATGGCTACACCTTC
length: 14
size: -
J: TRBJ1-2
D: -
V: TRBV30

CDR3: CASSVATGEYGYTF
DNA: TGTGCCAGCAGCGTAGCTACAGGGGAATATGGCTACACCTTC
length: 14
size: -
J: TRBJ1-2
D: TRBD1
V: TRBV9

CDR3: CASSQEGTSATSRGYEQYF
DNA: TGTGCCAGCAGCCAAGAGGGGACTAGCGCAACTTCGAGGGGCTACGAGCAGTACTTC
length: 19
size: -
J: TRBJ2-7
D: TRBD2
V: TRBV4-2

CDR3: CASSPSSPPADPLYNEQFF
DNA: TGTGCCAGCTCACCGTCCTCCCCCCCGGCGGACCCCCTTTACAATGAGCAGTTCTTC
length: 19
size: -
J: TRBJ2-1
D: -
V: TRBV18